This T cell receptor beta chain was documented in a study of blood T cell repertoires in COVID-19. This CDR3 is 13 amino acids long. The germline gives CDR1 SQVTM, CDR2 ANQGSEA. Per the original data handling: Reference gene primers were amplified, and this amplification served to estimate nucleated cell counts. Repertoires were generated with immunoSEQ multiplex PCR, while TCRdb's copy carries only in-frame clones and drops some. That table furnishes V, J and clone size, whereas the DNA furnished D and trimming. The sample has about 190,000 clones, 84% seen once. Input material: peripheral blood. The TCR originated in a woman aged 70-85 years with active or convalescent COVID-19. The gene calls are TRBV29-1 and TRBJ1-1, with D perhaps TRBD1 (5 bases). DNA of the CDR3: TGCAGGGTTCAGGGACTTCTGAACACTGAAGCTTTCTTT. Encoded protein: CRVQGLLNTEAFF.